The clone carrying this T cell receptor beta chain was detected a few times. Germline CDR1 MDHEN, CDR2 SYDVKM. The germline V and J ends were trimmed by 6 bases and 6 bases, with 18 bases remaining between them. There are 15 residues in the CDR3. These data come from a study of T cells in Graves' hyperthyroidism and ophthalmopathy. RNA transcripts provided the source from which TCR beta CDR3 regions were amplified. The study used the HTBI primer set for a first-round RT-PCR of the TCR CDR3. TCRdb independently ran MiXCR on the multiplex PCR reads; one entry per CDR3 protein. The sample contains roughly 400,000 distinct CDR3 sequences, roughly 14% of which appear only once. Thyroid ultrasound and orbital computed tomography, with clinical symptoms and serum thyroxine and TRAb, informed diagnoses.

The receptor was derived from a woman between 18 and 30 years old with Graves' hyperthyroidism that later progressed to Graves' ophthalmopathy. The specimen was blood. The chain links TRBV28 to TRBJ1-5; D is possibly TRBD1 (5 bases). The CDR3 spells CASSPWGVNFQPQHF. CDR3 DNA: TGTGCCAGCAGCCCATGGGGGGTTAACTTTCAGCCCCAGCATTTT.